The clone carrying this T cell receptor beta chain was observed many times. The antigen is not known. TCRdb re-called the 5' RACE reads through MiXCR, storing one row per CDR3 protein. The table includes 45,000 to 50,000 distinct CDR3 sequences, approximately 7% detected once. The sample is drawn from a study of T-cell memory formation after mild COVID-19. Study outcomes and limitations: Clonal second-wave expansions that peaked on day 37 had unconfirmed SARS-CoV-2 specificity. Clones which contracted sat mainly in CM and EM if CD4+, and in EMRA if CD8+. CD4+ bias marked clones expanding day 15 to 37, unlike balanced contracting clones.

Trimming stripped 4 bases from V and 6 bases from J, with 16 bases between. The CDR3 totals 14 residues. The germline V gene encodes CDR1 ENHRY and CDR2 SYGVKD. Material for sequencing was PBMCs or a T cell subset sorted from them (not recorded which). The rearrangement uses TRBV10-3 and TRBJ2-7, with D possibly called TRBD1 or TRBD2 (6 bases each). The origin of this receptor is a man in his late teens or twenties who had mild COVID-19 (a few samples of this study predate the infection). Cell type and time point are not known. This CDR3 reads CAISVRGREVEQYF. The CDR3 nucleotides read TGTGCCATCAGTGTTCGGGGGCGCGAGGTCGAGCAGTACTTC.